This TCR beta chain came from a study of blood T cells in healthy people across ages. The V end was cut by 0 bases, the J end by 7 bases, with 6 bases between. The CDR3 has 12 amino acids. CDR1 DFQATT and CDR2 SNEGSKA come from the germline V gene (reference sequence). The table lists this clonotype with a few counts. The antigen remains unidentified. Per sample, extraction of total RNA gave at least 5.5 micrograms in every case. Alongside a J-beta primer mix, a sample-barcoded 5' primer served in a second PCR lasting about 7 to 11 cycles. Each TCR beta cDNA got a 12-nucleotide random molecular identifier. Via MiXCR, TCRdb re-called the 5' RACE reads, giving one row per CDR3 protein. Of over 950,000 distinct CDR3 sequences in the sample, about two fifths were seen once. Study findings and constraints: The recorded TCR beta diversity per million T cells decreased in a roughly linear manner with age. As naive T cell percentage varied, TCR beta diversity correlated strongly with it.

Sequences were obtained from blood. This sequence joins TRBV20-1 and TRBJ2-2; a possible D gene is TRBD2 (6 bases). This receptor was taken from a man aged 18-30 years in good health. The CDR3 nucleotides read TGCAGTGCTAGAGAGGAGGGCGGGGAGCTGTTTTTT. Translation: CSAREEGGELFF.